Following are 23 T cell receptor beta chains from one sample sequenced in a study of blood T cells in healthy people across ages. A second PCR of 7 to 11 cycles used a sample-barcoded 5' primer and a J-beta primer mix. Using its own MiXCR run on the 5' RACE reads, TCRdb lists one record per CDR3 protein. The table lists about 670,000 distinct CDR3 sequences, more than 45% of them singletons. Source material: blood. Receptor source: a woman of 80 years or more in good health.

This clonotype was seen ten or more times. V is TRBV5-1 and J is TRBJ2-1; 9 nucleotides match TRBD1. Looked up from germline, CDR1 is SGHRS and CDR2 is YFSETQ. This CDR3 comprises 15 residues. V lost 0 bases and J lost 7; bases outside the gene matches: 5. The CDR3 coding sequence is TGCGCCAGCAGCTTGGCGGGACAGGGAAGGAATGAGCAGTTCTTC. This gives the protein CASSLAGQGRNEQFF.

This clonotype is a singleton in its sample. A much larger clone sits a single nucleotide away, making a read error possible. The chain combines TRBV7-2 with TRBJ2-3; TRBD2 matches at 7 bases. Germline V gene data show CDR1 as SGHTA and CDR2 as FQGNSA. The length of the CDR3 is 14 residues. The DNA of the CDR3 is TGTGCCAACAGCTTAGCGCTAGCGGCAGATACGCAGTATTTT. Its translation is CANSLALAADTQYF.

Details on this clonotype: Just one base apart from a much larger clone, this may be a read error. The chain carries TRBV6-4 and TRBJ2-2; the match to TRBD2 covers 10 bases. Germline CDR1 MRHNA, CDR2 SNTAGT. The CDR3 is 15 amino acids. CDR3 amino acids: CTSSRTSGNTGELFF. In DNA, the CDR3 is TGTACCAGCAGCCGGACTAGCGGGAACACCGGGGAGCTGTTTTTT.

This clonotype was counted at least ten times. The gene calls are TRBV6-5 and TRBJ1-3; no clear D gene. The CDR3 loop spans 16 amino acids. Germline V gene data show CDR1 as MNHEY and CDR2 as SVGAGI. The ends were cut back, 0 bases at V and 3 bases at J, with 12 bases in the middle. CDR3 nucleotides: TGTGCCAGCAGTTACTCACTGGGCCTAGGTGGAAACACCATATATTTT. Protein product: CASSYSLGLGGNTIYF.

With regard to this clonotype: A junction boundary mismatches the germline segment, possibly from a read error. The chain joins TRBV9 to TRBJ2-2; D might be TRBD2 (5 bases). The CDR3 is 15 amino acids. Looked up from germline, CDR1 is SGDLS and CDR2 is YYNGEE. This CDR3 reads CANSSRLSNTGELFF. The CDR3 nucleotides read TGTGCCAACAGCTCAAGACTATCGAACACCGGGGAGCTGTTTTTT.

The chain links TRBV10-2 to TRBJ1-2; 8 bases align to TRBD1. This CDR3 has 13 residues. Trimming cost V 3 bases and J 8 bases; bases outside gene matches: 5. The germline CDR1 and CDR2 sequences are WSHSY and SAAADI. The CDR3 region has the DNA TGCGCCAGCAGTGACCCAGGGGGCAGGGGCTACACCTTC. It specifies CASSDPGGRGYTF.

For the CDR3, the DNA is TGTGCCAGCAGCTTAGGCGCACGAGCACAGTGGTGGACGCAGTATTTT. Translated, it gives CASSLGARAQWWTQYF. The chain has TRBV13 and TRBJ2-3; D is ambiguous. Trimming took 0 bases from V and 9 from J, leaving 19 bases between them. The germline CDR1 and CDR2 sequences are PRHDT and FYEKMQ (reference sequence). This CDR3 is built from 16 residues.

Concerning this clonotype: At one end the junction does not follow the germline gene, possibly because of a read error. The CDR3 DNA reads TGTGCTAGCAGCCCACCAGGGGAAAAAGCTTTCTTT. It specifies CASSPPGEKAFF. The rearrangement uses TRBV6-6 and TRBJ1-1; tentatively, D is TRBD1 (6 bases). Germline V gene lookup returns CDR1 MNHNY and CDR2 SVGAGI (reference sequence). The CDR3 contains 12 residues.

In regard to this clonotype: A much larger clone lies a single base off, so this may be a read error. J is TRBJ2-5 and V is TRBV15, with 9 bases fitting TRBD2. There are 15 residues in the CDR3. Germline values: CDR1 LNHNV, CDR2 YYDKDF (reference sequence). V shed 5 bases, J shed 11 bases, and the junction held 15 bases outside the gene matches. The CDR3 sequence is CATSLHSGSVNEQYF. The CDR3 DNA sequence: TGTGCCACCAGCCTCCATAGCGGGAGTGTCAATGAGCAGTACTTC. The full variable domain, in which reference TRBV15 and TRBJ2-5 provide the parts outside the CDR3, is DAMVIQNPRYQVTQFGKPVTLSCSQTLNHNVMYWYQQKSSQAPKLLFHYYDKDFNNEADTPDNFQSRRPNTSFCFLDIRSPGLGDTAMYLCATSLHSGSVNEQYFGPGTRLLVL.

This clonotype appeared a few times. V usage is TRBV9 and J usage is TRBJ2-2; D gene unclear. V was trimmed by 0 bases and J by 1 base, leaving 4 bases between them. The CDR3 spans 14 residues. Per germline, CDR1 SGDLS and CDR2 YYNGEE. CDR3 sequence (DNA): TGTGCCAGCAGCGTAGCTAGGAACACCGGGGAGCTGTTTTTT. It yields the protein CASSVARNTGELFF. Together with reference TRBV9 and TRBJ2-2, the CDR3 gives the full variable domain: DSGVTQTPKHLITATGQRVTLRCSPRSGDLSVYWYQQSLDQGLQFLIQYYNGEERAKGNILERFSAQQFPDLHSELNLSSLELGDSALYFCASSVARNTGELFFGEGSRLTVL.

The sample holds many counts of this clonotype. This rearrangement joins TRBV7-6 to TRBJ2-1; 10 nucleotides align to TRBD2. The CDR3 is 23 amino acids. The J segment lost 0 bases and the V segment lost 2 bases, leaving 22 bases of the junction unmatched. Per the germline V gene, CDR1 is SGHVS and CDR2 is FNYEAQ. The CDR3 region has the DNA TGTGCCAGCAGCTTACCTAGTGAGGGGGGGCTAGCGGGGGTCCGGAGCTCCTACAATGAGCAGTTCTTC. As protein: CASSLPSEGGLAGVRSSYNEQFF. The whole variable domain, remainder taken from reference TRBV7-6 and TRBJ2-1, is GAGVSQSPRYKVTKRGQDVALRCDPISGHVSLYWYRQALGQGPEFLTYFNYEAQQDKSGLPNDRFSAERPEGSISTLTIQRTEQRDSAMYRCASSLPSEGGLAGVRSSYNEQFFGPGTRLTVL.

J is TRBJ1-3 and V is TRBV4-1; D uncertain. This CDR3 has 13 residues. CDR1 and CDR2 (germline): MGHRA, YSYEKL. V was clipped by 6 bases and J by 3 bases, with 9 bases between them. CDR3 sequence: CASRRAVGNTIYF. DNA for the CDR3: TGCGCCAGCAGACGGGCAGTTGGAAACACCATATATTTT.

A word on this clonotype: One end of the junction fails to match germline, which may point to a read error. The rearrangement links TRBV11-2 to TRBJ1-2, with TRBD1 matching over 11 bases. Germline CDR1 and CDR2: SGHAT and FQNNGV. This CDR3 is built from 17 residues. CDR3 loop: CAGSLVAGTGGNYGYTF. CDR3 in DNA: TGTGCCGGCAGCTTAGTAGCCGGGACAGGGGGTAACTATGGCTACACCTTC. The full variable domain, in which reference TRBV11-2 and TRBJ1-2 provide the parts outside the CDR3, is EAGVAQSPRYKIIEKRQSVAFWCNPISGHATLYWYQQILGQGPKLLIQFQNNGVVDDSQLPKDRFSAERLKGVDSTLKIQPAKLEDSAVYLCAGSLVAGTGGNYGYTFGSGTRLTVV.

This clonotype was seen repeatedly, ten times or more. The rearrangement uses TRBV6-5 and TRBJ1-2, with 9 bases identical to TRBD1. CDR3 size: 13 residues. Germline loops: CDR1 MNHEY, CDR2 SVGAGI. V dropped 5 bases and J dropped 8; count of bases not matched to a gene: 6. CDR3 in amino acids: CASSVGTGRGYTF. The CDR3 bases are TGTGCCAGCAGTGTCGGGACAGGGAGAGGCTACACCTTC.

On this clonotype: One base away lies a much larger clone, so this may be a sequencing read error. The chain combines TRBV25-1 with TRBJ2-1, with a weak D call TRBD1 (6 bases). The CDR3 has 16 residues. From germline, CDR1 is MGHDK and CDR2 SYGVNS. Between the trimmed V and J ends, which lost 2 bases and 13 bases, there was a span of 24 bases. This CDR3 is CASSEPGQSFQETQFF. The CDR3 coding sequence is TGTGCCAGCAGTGAACCGGGACAAAGCTTCCAAGAGACCCAGTTCTTC.

This clonotype came up many times. The rearrangement joins TRBV12-3 or TRBV12-4 to TRBJ2-1; 7 bases map to TRBD2. The length of the CDR3 is 15 residues. V shed 5 bases and J 6 bases; nucleotides not matched to a gene: 10. CDR3 in DNA: TGTGCCAGCAGTATCCAAGGCGGGGGTCTCAATGAGCAGTTCTTC. As protein: CASSIQGGGLNEQFF.

The chain carries TRBV28 and TRBJ2-1, with 8 bases fitting TRBD2. The CDR3 is 16 residues long. The V gene end was trimmed by 7 bases and the J gene end by 6 bases; junction bases not matched to a gene: 14. CDR1 is MDHEN, CDR2 SYDVKM, per germline. The CDR3 DNA sequence: TGTGCCAGCAATACGAAGCGGGAGCTCAGAGCCAATGAGCAGTTCTTC. This gives the protein CASNTKRELRANEQFF.

The chain combines TRBV29-1 with TRBJ2-6; TRBD1 aligns across 7 bases. CDR3 length: 16 residues. The germline gives CDR1 SQVTM, CDR2 ANQGSEA. V shed 0 bases and J 2 bases; nucleotides not matched to a gene: 4. CDR3 loop: CSVEDLGGAGANVLTF. The DNA for the CDR3 is TGCAGCGTTGAAGATTTAGGGGGCGCTGGGGCCAACGTCCTGACTTTC.

This clonotype was picked up a small number of times. The chain recombines TRBV19 with TRBJ2-4; 7 bases line up with TRBD1. CDR1 LNHDA and CDR2 SQIVND come from the germline V gene (reference sequence). The J segment lost 1 base and the V segment lost 3 bases, leaving 3 bases of the junction unmatched. The CDR3 extends over 15 amino acids. Here the CDR3 reads CASSMTDRAKNIQYF. DNA for the CDR3: TGTGCCAGTAGTATGACGGACAGGGCCAAAAACATTCAGTACTTC.

This clonotype was seen a handful of times. V is TRBV28 and J is TRBJ1-2, with D unresolved. With 5 bases removed from V and 5 bases from J, the gap between germline ends came to 12 bases. The CDR3 has 13 residues. The V gene's germline CDR1 is MDHEN and CDR2 SYDVKM. This chain's CDR3 is CASSPQSRYGYTF. CDR3 DNA: TGTGCCAGCAGTCCTCAGTCACGGTATGGCTACACCTTC.

V gene TRBV27 combines with J gene TRBJ2-3; no reliable D call. V lost 3 bases and J 0 bases, leaving 10 bases between the germline ends. Per germline, CDR1 MNHEY and CDR2 SMNVEV (reference sequence). CDR3 length equals 15 residues. This chain's CDR3 is CASSFLVSSTDTQYF. CDR3 nucleotide sequence: TGTGCCAGCAGTTTTTTGGTCTCTAGCACAGATACGCAGTATTTT.

A single count supports this clonotype. It may be a read error: a sequence one base away is much more abundant. The chain joins TRBV4-2 to TRBJ2-6; maybe TRBD2 (6 bases). Germline V gives CDR1 LGHNA, CDR2 YNFKEQ. This CDR3 has 16 residues. In DNA, the CDR3 is TGTGCCAGCAGCCAGTTAAAGGGGACTGGGGCCAACGTCCCGACTTTC. It translates to CASSQLKGTGANVPTF.

V usage is TRBV7-2 and J usage is TRBJ2-5; D gene ambiguous. The CDR3 runs 13 residues. Trimming stripped 7 bases from V and 3 bases from J, with 12 bases between. The germline V gene has CDR1 SGHTA and CDR2 FQGNSA. CDR3 nucleotides: TGTGCCAGCACCCCTGCCGCGGAAGAGACCCAGTACTTC. This codes for CASTPAAEETQYF.